The T cell receptor (beta chain) described here comes from a study of identical twins. CDR1 and CDR2 (germline): SGDLS, YYNGEE. The CDR3 has 14 residues. The V and J ends lost 0 bases and 0 bases respectively, with 6 bases between them. TCRdb recomputed calls from the 5' RACE reads with MiXCR, one row per CDR3 protein. The table shows approximately 490,000 distinct CDR3 sequences, with under 25% occurring only once. A further study also used this sample, focusing on yellow fever vaccine responses in identical twins.

The chain recombines TRBV9 with TRBJ2-5; perhaps TRBD1 as D (5 bases). The sequenced sample was CD4+ T cells sorted from blood. The clonotype comes from a woman aged 18-29 years in good health. This chain's CDR3 is CASSVAGYQETQYF. The CDR3 region has the DNA TGTGCCAGCAGCGTAGCAGGGTACCAAGAGACCCAGTACTTC.